This entry describes one TCR beta chain. Method: immunoSEQ multiplex PCR; TCRdb's copy keeps in-frame clones and lacks some. The data contain approximately 100,000 clones, about 89% of them singletons. The data are from a study of T cell changes during pregnancy in multiple sclerosis. The starting material was peripheral blood, obtained before pregnancy. The TCR sequence derives from a female donor with multiple sclerosis, enrolled in a pregnancy study.

This CDR3 is CASNRLAPSYEQYF. In nucleotides, the CDR3 is TGTGCCAGCAATAGACTAGCACCGTCCTACGAGCAGTACTTC. The V gene is TRBV2, the J gene TRBJ2-7, with TRBD2 matching 7 bases. Per the germline V gene, CDR1 is SNHLY and CDR2 is FYNNEI. With 7 bases clipped from V and 1 base from J, the junction kept 7 bases outside the gene matches. The length of the CDR3 is 14 residues.